Below are 3 T cell receptor beta chains sequenced from a single sample in a study of T cell repertoires in cytomegalovirus infection. What these receptors recognize is not known. MiXCR was run by TCRdb on the reads, yielding one entry per CDR3 protein. Of approximately 500,000 distinct CDR3 sequences listed, around 30% were seen once; the top ten hold roughly 16%. The sequences come from cultured PBMCs, collected from culture after CMV antigen stimulation. The receptor set was obtained from a human donor in good health (CMV status not recorded). Some clones in this sample may be carry-over from other donors' samples.

Ten or more counts support this clonotype. This chain uses TRBV7-8 with TRBJ2-1; D unresolved. The CDR3 runs to 15 residues. Germline loops: CDR1 SGHVS, CDR2 FQNEAQ. V dropped 1 base and J dropped 4 bases, with 11 bases sitting between them. This CDR3 reads CASSLGVRVYNEQFF. The CDR3 DNA sequence: TGTGCCAGCAGCTTAGGGGTGAGAGTATACAATGAGCAGTTCTTC.

The J gene is TRBJ1-1, the V gene TRBV2; D perhaps matches TRBD1 (5 bases). CDR1 SNHLY and CDR2 FYNNEI come from the germline V gene. Trimming removed 8 bases at V and 6 bases at J, with 13 bases between. The CDR3 runs to 12 residues. Here the CDR3 DNA reads TGTGCCAGCCGGGGGGTTTCCGCTGAAGCTTTCTTT. This codes for CASRGVSAEAFF.

This clonotype was counted a few times. The chain is built from TRBV7-2 and TRBJ2-2; 7 bases line up with TRBD1. The CDR3 has 15 amino acids. Germline V CDR1 and CDR2: SGHTA, FQGNSA. J lost 4 bases, V lost 3 bases, and 5 bases had no gene match. The CDR3 DNA sequence: TGTGCCAGCAGCTTCGGGACAGCAGTCACCGGGGAGCTGTTTTTT. Translating it yields CASSFGTAVTGELFF.